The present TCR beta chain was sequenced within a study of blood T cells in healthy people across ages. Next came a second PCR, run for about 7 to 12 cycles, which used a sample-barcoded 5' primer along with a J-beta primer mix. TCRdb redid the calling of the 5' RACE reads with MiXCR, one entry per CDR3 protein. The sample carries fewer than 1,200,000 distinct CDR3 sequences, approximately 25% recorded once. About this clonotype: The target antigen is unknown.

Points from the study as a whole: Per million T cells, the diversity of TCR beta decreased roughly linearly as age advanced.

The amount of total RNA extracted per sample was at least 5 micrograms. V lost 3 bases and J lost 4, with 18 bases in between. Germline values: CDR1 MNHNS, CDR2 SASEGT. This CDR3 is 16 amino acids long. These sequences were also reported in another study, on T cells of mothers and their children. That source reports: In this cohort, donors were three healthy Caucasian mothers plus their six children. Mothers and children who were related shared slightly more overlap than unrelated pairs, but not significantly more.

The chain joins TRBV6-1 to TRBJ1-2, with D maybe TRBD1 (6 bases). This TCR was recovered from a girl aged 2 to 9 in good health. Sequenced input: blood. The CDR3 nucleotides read TGTGCCAGCAGTGACGGGGGACAAAGAAGTCTCTATGGCTACACCTTC. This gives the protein CASSDGGQRSLYGYTF.